The T cell receptor (beta chain) under discussion was sequenced for a study of somatic mutations in cytotoxic T cells in rheumatoid arthritis. The protocol was immunoSEQ multiplex PCR, while the TCRdb copy is restricted to in-frame clones and leaves out a portion. This sample yields about 20,000 clones, of which 74% are seen a single time; 5.3% belongs to the top ten. V was clipped by 5 bases and J by 1 base; unmatched bases: 0. CDR1 LNHDA and CDR2 SQIVND come from the germline V gene (reference sequence). The CDR3 length is 15 residues. This sequence originates from a man aged 60-69 years in good health. This chain links TRBV19 with TRBJ2-1; 12 bases map to TRBD2. Sequencing used CD8+ T cells sorted from blood. CDR3 residues: CASSGLAGSYNEQFF. CDR3 DNA: TGTGCCAGTAGTGGACTAGCGGGGTCCTACAATGAGCAGTTCTTC.